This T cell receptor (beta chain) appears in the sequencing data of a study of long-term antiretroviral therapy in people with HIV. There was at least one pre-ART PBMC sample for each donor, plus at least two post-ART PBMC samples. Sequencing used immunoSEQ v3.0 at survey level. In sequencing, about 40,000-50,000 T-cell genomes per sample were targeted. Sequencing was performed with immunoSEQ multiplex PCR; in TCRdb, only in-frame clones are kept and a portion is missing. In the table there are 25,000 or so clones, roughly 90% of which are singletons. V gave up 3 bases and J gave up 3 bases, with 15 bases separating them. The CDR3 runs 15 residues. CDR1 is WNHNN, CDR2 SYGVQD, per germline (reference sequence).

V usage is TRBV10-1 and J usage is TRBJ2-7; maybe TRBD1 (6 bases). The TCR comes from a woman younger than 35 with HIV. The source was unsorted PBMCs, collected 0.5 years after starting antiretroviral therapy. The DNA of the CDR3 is TGCGCCAGCAGTGACGCGGACAGCGGTAGCTACGAGCAGTACTTC. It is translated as CASSDADSGSYEQYF.